Below, 10 T cell receptor beta chains from the same sample are listed, as sequenced in a study of control samples from healthy donors and cancer patients. Libraries were prepared by immunoSEQ multiplex PCR; TCRdb keeps only in-frame clonotypes and omits some of them. The sample contains a few hundred thousand clones, 75% to 95% of which appear only once. The sequenced sample consisted of PBMCs. These receptor sequences come from a man aged 40-55 years with head and neck cancer.

The chain recombines TRBV7-9 with TRBJ1-6; D is perhaps TRBD1 (5 bases). Germline V CDR1 and CDR2: SEHNR, FQNEAQ (reference sequence). This CDR3 contains 15 residues. Between the trimmed V and J ends, which lost 5 bases and 11 bases, there was a span of 19 bases. The CDR3 protein is CASSPSRDGVAPLHF. CDR3 bases: TGTGCCAGCAGCCCTTCCAGGGACGGCGTAGCACCCCTCCACTTT.

This chain uses TRBV6-1 with TRBJ2-7; a weak D match, TRBD1 (6 bases). The V gene's germline CDR1 is MNHNS and CDR2 SASEGT. CDR3 length equals 15 residues. V was trimmed by 0 bases and J by 4 bases, leaving 13 bases between them. The CDR3 spells CASSEAGADGYEQYF. The CDR3 bases are TGTGCCAGCAGTGAAGCGGGGGCAGATGGGTACGAGCAGTACTTC.

The chain is built from TRBV30 and TRBJ2-3, with 9 bases fitting TRBD2. Germline CDR1 reads GTSNPN; CDR2 reads SVGIG (reference sequence). CDR3 length: 14 residues. The junction had 6 bases not matched to a gene; V was cut back by 5 bases and J by 3 bases. In DNA, the CDR3 is TGTGCCTGGGTTAGCGGGAGAACTACAGATACGCAGTATTTT. Its translation is CAWVSGRTTDTQYF.

V and J are TRBV11-3 and TRBJ2-7, with D perhaps matching TRBD1 or TRBD2 (6 bases each). Between the trimmed V and J ends, which lost 2 bases and 3 bases, there was a span of 11 bases. CDR1 and CDR2 (germline): SGHNT, YENEEA. The CDR3 has 14 amino acids. The CDR3 DNA reads TGTGCCAGCAGCTTACGAGGGGGGAACTACGAGCAGTACTTC. Its protein is CASSLRGGNYEQYF.

V is TRBV5-1 and J is TRBJ2-5; 14 bases are a match to TRBD2. With 3 bases clipped from V and 4 bases from J, the junction kept 11 bases outside the gene matches. The CDR3 is made up of 18 amino acids. In germline, CDR1 is SGHRS, CDR2 YFSETQ. CDR3 region: CASSWRLAGGPQGETQYF. The CDR3 region has the DNA TGCGCCAGCAGCTGGAGACTAGCGGGAGGGCCCCAAGGAGAGACCCAGTACTTC. The full variable domain, its missing parts supplied by reference TRBV5-1 and TRBJ2-5, is KAGVTQTPRYLIKTRGQQVTLSCSPISGHRSVSWYQQTPGQGLQFLFEYFSETQRNKGNFPGRFSGRQFSNSRSEMNVSTLELGDSALYLCASSWRLAGGPQGETQYFGPGTRLLVL.

The chain has TRBV10-3 and TRBJ2-3; D not resolved. With 5 bases removed from V and 4 bases from J, the gap between germline ends came to 4 bases. The germline CDR1 and CDR2 sequences are ENHRY and SYGVKD. This CDR3 spans 11 amino acids. The CDR3 here is CAISHSDTQYF. In DNA form, the CDR3 reads TGTGCCATCAGTCACTCAGATACGCAGTATTTT.

To note about this clone: A junction end diverges from the germline sequence, so it may reflect a read error. The rearrangement links TRBV18 to TRBJ2-4; 7 nucleotides align to TRBD2. The CDR3 contains 12 residues. Germline V gives CDR1 KGHSH, CDR2 LQKENI. The CDR3 here is CASSPERGRRHF. As DNA, the CDR3 is TGTGCCAGCTCACCAGAGCGGGGCAGGCGGCACTTC.

The chain joins TRBV7-2 to TRBJ1-5; D remains ambiguous. This CDR3 contains 13 residues. Germline V gene lookup returns CDR1 SGHTA and CDR2 FQGNSA. Between the trimmed V and J ends, which lost 3 bases and 5 bases, there was a span of 8 bases. CDR3 DNA: TGTGCCAGCAGCTTGAACGGAGATCAGCCCCAGCATTTT. The encoded protein is CASSLNGDQPQHF.

The chain employs TRBV28 and TRBJ1-2; no clear D gene. The CDR3 totals 12 residues. V was trimmed by 6 bases and J by 8 bases, leaving 13 bases between them. From germline, CDR1 is MDHEN and CDR2 SYDVKM. In DNA, the CDR3 is TGTGCCAGCAGCCGTATTGAGAAAGGCTACACCTTC. Translation gives CASSRIEKGYTF.

The genes are TRBV7-9 and TRBJ2-7, with TRBD1 matching 7 bases. The CDR3 spans 14 residues. Looked up from germline, CDR1 is SEHNR and CDR2 is FQNEAQ (reference sequence). Trimming removed 4 bases from V and 2 bases from J; junction bases left unmatched: 5. The CDR3 is CASSSRTGPYEQYF. The DNA for the CDR3 is TGTGCCAGCAGCTCTAGGACAGGACCCTACGAGCAGTACTTC. The complete variable domain, with remaining parts taken from reference TRBV7-9 and TRBJ2-7, reads DTGVSQNPRHKITKRGQNVTFRCDPISEHNRLYWYRQTLGQGPEFLTYFQNEAQLEKSRLLSDRFSAERPKGSFSTLEIQRTEQGDSAMYLCASSSRTGPYEQYFGPGTRLTVT.